This T cell receptor (beta chain) was captured in a study of T-cell memory formation after mild COVID-19. Study-level background: TCR clusters showed largely donor specificity.

UMIs and sample barcodes were carried by the TCR alpha and TCR beta cDNA libraries that 5'RACE produced using constant-segment primers. TCRdb re-analysed the 5' RACE reads in MiXCR, keeping a single row per CDR3 protein. The sample has hundreds of thousands of distinct CDR3 sequences, about 20% seen once. Study-level findings and limits: Day 15 to 85 contracting clones showed balanced CD4/CD8; later expanders leaned CD4+. Nothing showed for sure that second-wave clones peaking on day 37 were SARS-CoV-2 specific.

As to this clonotype: As yet, its antigen is unknown.

The clonotype was recovered from a man aged 18 to 30 who had mild COVID-19 (a few samples of this study predate the infection). Cell type and time point are not known. The sample taken for sequencing was PBMCs or a T cell subset sorted from them (not recorded which).

The CDR3 bases are TGTGCCAGCAGGCTCGGGGTGGAGCAGTTCTTC. Translating it yields CASRLGVEQFF. The chain employs TRBV12-3 or TRBV12-4 and TRBJ2-1, with a weak D call TRBD2 (5 bases). Trimming cost V 6 bases and J 10 bases, with 10 bases left between them. CDR3 length: 11 residues.